These 21 T cell receptor beta chains were sequenced from one sample in a study of tumor-infiltrating lymphocytes in primary liver carcinoma. Starting from 450 to 500 ng of total RNA, TCR beta cDNA was produced with a primer in the constant region. Three nested multiplex PCR rounds, a slightly modified ARM-PCR, produced the libraries for TCR beta. TRBV1-TRBV30 forward primers paired with a C-beta reverse primer were used in the first two PCR rounds, which ran roughly 9 cycles each. TCRdb re-called the multiplex PCR reads with MiXCR, one entry per CDR3 protein. The table records 300,000 to 400,000 distinct CDR3 sequences, 65% of them present only once. Unsorted whole blood yielded the blood RNA, and germline DNA was also extracted. The sequenced material came from peripheral blood. The receptor source for this set is a man aged 35 to 55 with primary liver carcinoma and hepatitis B virus infection.

On this clonotype itself: It may be a read error: a sequence one base away is much more abundant. The CDR3 end shows no conserved phenylalanine or tryptophan, and so a read error is likely. This sequence joins TRBV6-2 or TRBV6-3 and TRBJ2-7, with 9 bases identical to TRBD1. V trimming: 5 bases; J trimming: 2 bases; junction bases outside the gene matches: 10. CDR1 is MNHEY, CDR2 SVGEGT, per germline. The CDR3 totals 16 residues. CDR3 in DNA: TGTGCCAGCAGTGACCCCGACAGGGGGAGCCCCTACGAGCAGTACTCC. Protein: CASSDPDRGSPYEQYS.

With respect to this clonotype: Given a much more abundant clone one base away, this may be a read error. CDR3 nucleotides: TGCAGCGCCTACGGGGGGTCGTGGGAGACCCAGTACTTC. This codes for CSAYGGSWETQYF. This chain uses TRBV29-1 with TRBJ2-5; 7 bases agree with TRBD2. V gave up 7 bases and J gave up 5 bases; unmatched junction bases: 10. In germline, CDR1 is SQVTM, CDR2 ANQGSEA. The CDR3 runs to 13 residues. The variable domain in full, with the rest retrieved from reference TRBV29-1 and TRBJ2-5, is SAVISQKPSRDICQRGTSLTIQCQVDSQVTMMFWYRQQPGQSLTLIATANQGSEATYESGFVIDKFPISRPNLTFSTLTVSNMSPEDSSIYLCSAYGGSWETQYFGPGTRLLVL.

Of note for this clonotype: A read error may explain this, as a much larger clone is one base away. The rearrangement uses TRBV4-1 and TRBJ2-3; D gene uncertain. There are 14 residues in the CDR3. V dropped 4 bases and J dropped 5 bases, with 13 bases sitting between them. The germline gives CDR1 MGHRA, CDR2 YSYEKL. The CDR3 here is CASSPVGFRDTQYF. DNA of the CDR3: TGCGCCAGCAGCCCGGTGGGCTTTAGAGATACGCAGTATTTT.

This chain links TRBV4-1 with TRBJ2-3, with D perhaps matching TRBD1 (6 bases). The CDR3 covers 16 residues. V was cut by 2 bases and J by 2 bases, with 14 bases left in between. Germline CDR1 is MGHRA and CDR2 is YSYEKL. The CDR3 coding sequence is TGCGCCAGCAGCCAACGACCAGGGGTTTTCACAGATACGCAGTATTTT. Its translation: CASSQRPGVFTDTQYF.

This clonotype was detected ten times or more. The chain combines TRBV6-2 or TRBV6-3 with TRBJ2-7; 9 bases are shared with TRBD1. V was pared by 6 bases and J by 3 bases, with 3 bases of the junction left unmatched. There are 13 residues in the CDR3. From germline, CDR1 is MNHEY and CDR2 SVGEGT. This CDR3 reads CASRGQGIYEQYF. The CDR3 DNA follows: TGTGCCAGCAGAGGACAGGGGATCTACGAGCAGTACTTC.

The gene calls are TRBV20-1 and TRBJ1-1; a weak D match, TRBD1 (5 bases). Germline V gene data show CDR1 as DFQATT and CDR2 as SNEGSKA (reference sequence). V was trimmed by 5 bases and J by 5 bases, leaving 9 bases between them. The CDR3 covers 11 residues. As DNA, the CDR3 is TGCAGTGCTCGTCGACAGACTGAAGCTTTCTTT. This sequence encodes CSARRQTEAFF.

A word on this clonotype: Possible read error: a much larger clone is one base away. V usage is TRBV5-6 and J usage is TRBJ2-7; D is unclear. CDR3 length: 16 residues. CDR1 is SGHDT, CDR2 YYEEEE, per germline. The V and J ends lost 2 bases and 7 bases respectively, with 22 bases between them. The CDR3 sequence is CASSLTRQAWGSEQYF. For the CDR3, the DNA is TGTGCCAGCAGCTTAACTCGACAAGCCTGGGGTTCTGAGCAGTACTTC.

Concerning this clonotype itself: A much bigger clone sits one base away, suggesting this may be a read error. As the CDR3 is not closed by the conserved phenylalanine or tryptophan, this likely results from a read error. The rearrangement joins TRBV6-5 to TRBJ2-4; maybe TRBD1 (5 bases). V lost 7 bases and J lost 10, with 17 bases in between. CDR3 length: 13 residues. The V gene's germline CDR1 is MNHEY and CDR2 SVGAGI. CDR3 amino acids: CASKRDRSGIQYI. In DNA form, the CDR3 reads TGTGCCAGCAAACGCGACAGATCAGGGATTCAGTACATC.

As for this clonotype: A read error is possible here, since a much larger clone lies one base away. The chain links TRBV6-6 to TRBJ2-7; D might be TRBD1 or TRBD2, each matching 5 bases. Trimming shortened V by 7 bases and J by 2 bases, and 15 bases separated the two germline ends. The CDR3 runs 14 residues. Germline V gene lookup returns CDR1 MNHNY and CDR2 SVGAGI (reference sequence). In DNA, the CDR3 is TGTGCCAGCAATACCCGGGACGGCGCCTACGAGCAGTACTTC. The encoded protein is CASNTRDGAYEQYF.

The rearrangement joins TRBV11-2 to TRBJ1-3; D unresolved. V lost 6 bases, J lost 5 bases, and 14 bases lay in between. This CDR3 contains 14 residues. From germline, CDR1 is SGHAT and CDR2 FQNNGV. CDR3 amino acids: CASSPTLARNTIYF. The DNA for the CDR3 is TGTGCCAGCAGTCCCACCCTCGCTCGAAACACCATATATTTT.

A note on this clonotype: This CDR3 is missing its conserved last phenylalanine or tryptophan, likely due to a read error. This sequence joins TRBV7-8 and TRBJ2-7; 8 nucleotides align to TRBD2. V lost 3 bases and J lost 3; bases outside the gene matches: 10. Germline values: CDR1 SGHVS, CDR2 FQNEAQ. The length of the CDR3 is 16 residues. CDR3 sequence: CASSFAPAGVIYEQYL. Written as DNA, the CDR3 is TGTGCCAGCAGCTTCGCCCCAGCGGGAGTCATCTACGAGCAGTACCTC.

The chain joins TRBV6-1 to TRBJ1-3; D ambiguous. The V end lost 7 bases, the J end lost 4 bases, and 11 bases lay between the germline ends. Germline CDR1 MNHNS, CDR2 SASEGT. This CDR3 contains 13 residues. The CDR3 nucleotides read TGTGCCAGCATAAAGAACGACGGAAACACCATATATTTT. Translated, it gives CASIKNDGNTIYF.

With regard to this clonotype: A much larger clone differs from this one at a single base, so this may be a read error. The chain links TRBV6-6 to TRBJ1-2; no clear D. V lost 5 bases and J 7 bases, leaving 17 bases between the germline ends. CDR1 is MNHNY, CDR2 SVGAGI, per germline (reference sequence). This CDR3 spans 14 amino acids. The CDR3 region has the DNA TGTGCCAGCAGTCCCGGGCCCAGGTCGTTTGGCTACACCTTC. Residues: CASSPGPRSFGYTF.

This chain links TRBV11-1 with TRBJ2-1; D is unresolved. CDR3 size: 13 residues. Looked up from germline, CDR1 is SGHAT and CDR2 is FQDESV (reference sequence). With 1 base removed from V and 9 bases from J, the gap between germline ends came to 10 bases. The CDR3 loop is CASSLVYRSEQFF. CDR3 sequence (DNA): TGTGCCAGCAGCTTAGTGTACCGAAGTGAGCAGTTCTTC.

Concerning this clonotype: One end of the junction fails to match germline, which may point to a read error. The V and J genes are TRBV11-2 and TRBJ2-1; 13 positions agree with TRBD2. Germline CDR1 reads SGHAT; CDR2 reads FQNNGV. The CDR3 totals 18 residues. The DNA of the CDR3 is TGTGCCAGCACCTTAGCGAGGGGGAGGACTAGCGGGAGCCATGAGCAGTTCTTC. Encoded protein: CASTLARGRTSGSHEQFF.

Remarks on this clonotype: It may be a read error: a sequence one base away is much more abundant. The rearrangement uses TRBV6-5 and TRBJ1-6, with TRBD1 identical over 9 bases. Germline trimming cut 5 bases from V and 9 bases from J; bases unmatched to any gene: 5. CDR3 length equals 14 residues. From germline, CDR1 is MNHEY and CDR2 SVGAGI. DNA for the CDR3: TGTGCCAGCAGTCGGACAGGGGTCGCTTCACCCCTCCACTTT. Translating it yields CASSRTGVASPLHF.

On this clonotype itself: Because it lacks the conserved phenylalanine or tryptophan at the end, this CDR3 is likely a read error. The V gene is TRBV11-2, the J gene TRBJ2-7; the D is unclear. Germline CDR1 reads SGHAT; CDR2 reads FQNNGV. CDR3 length: 13 residues. The CDR3: CTSSLMIRYEQYL. The CDR3 DNA sequence: TGTACCAGCAGCTTAATGATTCGTTACGAGCAGTACTTA.

At least ten counts were recorded for this clonotype. The CDR3 loop reads CASSEGTGGEKLFF. Here the CDR3 DNA reads TGTGCCAGCAGTGAAGGGACAGGAGGGGAAAAACTGTTTTTT. This chain connects TRBV6-1 to TRBJ1-4, with 7 positions matching TRBD1. Germline CDR1 is MNHNS and CDR2 is SASEGT. This CDR3 spans 14 amino acids. Trimming took 1 base from V and 8 from J; bases not matched to a gene: 4.

This clonotype showed up just once. At one boundary the junction diverges from the germline segment, which might be a read error. V is TRBV5-4 and J is TRBJ2-1, with 10 bases lining up with TRBD2. This CDR3 has 18 residues. Germline V CDR1 and CDR2: SGHNT, YYREEE (reference sequence). In DNA, the CDR3 is TGTGCCAGCAGCTTTAGAGTAGCGGGAGGCCGCTCCTACAATGACCAGTTCTTT. This sequence encodes CASSFRVAGGRSYNDQFF.

This clonotype was counted a few times. J is TRBJ1-6 and V is TRBV5-4; D is ambiguous. The V end lost 0 bases, the J end lost 3 bases, and 7 bases lay between the germline ends. The CDR3 runs to 15 residues. Per germline, CDR1 SGHNT and CDR2 YYREEE (reference sequence). The CDR3 DNA sequence: TGTGCCAGCAGCTTGGACAGTAACTATAATTCACCCCTCCACTTT. This gives the protein CASSLDSNYNSPLHF.

Concerning this clonotype itself: Germline is not matched at one junction end, which may reflect a read error. The chain is built from TRBV10-3 and TRBJ2-1, with D maybe TRBD2 (5 bases). CDR3 length: 16 amino acids. Germline CDR1 is ENHRY and CDR2 is SYGVKD. CDR3 residues: CAISEMVASSCNEQFF. The DNA for the CDR3 is TGTGCCATCAGTGAGATGGTAGCGAGCTCCTGCAATGAGCAGTTCTTC.